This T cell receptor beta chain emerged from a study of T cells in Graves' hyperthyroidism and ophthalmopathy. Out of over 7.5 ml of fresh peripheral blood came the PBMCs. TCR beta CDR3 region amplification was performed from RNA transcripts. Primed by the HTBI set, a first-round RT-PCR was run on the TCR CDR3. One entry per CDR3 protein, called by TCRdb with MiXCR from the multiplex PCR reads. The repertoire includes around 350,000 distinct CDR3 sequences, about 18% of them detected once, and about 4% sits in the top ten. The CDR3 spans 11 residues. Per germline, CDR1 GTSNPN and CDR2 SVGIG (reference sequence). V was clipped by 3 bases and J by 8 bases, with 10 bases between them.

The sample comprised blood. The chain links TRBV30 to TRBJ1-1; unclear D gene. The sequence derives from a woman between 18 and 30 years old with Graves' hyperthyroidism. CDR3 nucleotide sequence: TGTGCCTGGAGCCCCCGTAGCGAAGCTTTCTTT. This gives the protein CAWSPRSEAFF.